What follows are 2 T cell receptor beta chains derived from one specimen sequenced in a study of CD8 T cells in ankylosing spondylitis. TCRdb reanalysed the 5' RACE reads using MiXCR and keeps one entry per CDR3 protein. The sample has roughly 400,000 distinct CDR3 sequences, approximately 20% seen once. Study findings and constraints: Seemingly distinctive of ankylosing spondylitis blood was a TCR beta motif formed by eight highly homologous variants.

These TCRs' antigens remain unknown. Specimen: blood, either unsorted or a sorted T cell fraction (not recorded which). All receptors come from a male donor with ankylosing spondylitis.

The gene calls are TRBV12-3 or TRBV12-4 and TRBJ1-2; D unclear. The CDR3 covers 14 residues. Trimming removed 3 bases at V and 1 base at J, with 9 bases between. The CDR3 bases are TGTGCCAGCAGTTTTGGCAAACTTAACTATGGCTACACCTTC. It yields the protein CASSFGKLNYGYTF.

CDR3 nucleotide sequence: TGTGCCAGCTCACCCGACCCGGACGATGAGCAGTTCTTC. It codes for CASSPDPDDEQFF. The chain links TRBV18 to TRBJ2-1; unclear D gene. CDR3 length: 13 amino acids. V was trimmed by 3 bases and J by 8 bases, leaving 11 bases between them. Germline V gene lookup returns CDR1 KGHSH and CDR2 LQKENI.